A selection of T cell receptor beta chains follows, all from one sample in a study of T cells after yellow fever vaccination. Using its own MiXCR run on the 5' RACE reads, TCRdb lists one record per CDR3 protein. The sample contains under 600,000 distinct CDR3 sequences, approximately 15% of which appear only once. The input for sequencing was PBMCs, taken on the day of the yellow fever booster vaccination. These receptors originate from a man aged 30 to 39 who received the YFV17D yellow fever vaccine. Each CDR3 is given with its conserved first and last residue. The order of the fields is D gene, clone size, J gene, V gene, CDR3 DNA, CDR3 protein. The D gene is left open where the match is weak. The size of a clone is reported for some rows only, either as once, few or many, or as a class for expanded clones.

d_call: .
clone_size: few
j_call: TRBJ1-2
v_call: TRBV5-4
cdr3_nt: TGTGCCAGCAGCTTGGATCGGCAGAACTATGGCTACACCTTC
cdr3_aa: CASSLDRQNYGYTF

d_call: .
clone_size: few
j_call: TRBJ2-5
v_call: TRBV12-3/TRBV12-4
cdr3_nt: TGTGCCAGCAGTTTCGCTGGAGAGACCCAGTACTTC
cdr3_aa: CASSFAGETQYF

d_call: .
clone_size: .
j_call: TRBJ2-7
v_call: TRBV12-3/TRBV12-4
cdr3_nt: TGTGCCAGCAGTTCCGGGTTCCCCTACGAGCAGTACTTC
cdr3_aa: CASSSGFPYEQYF

d_call: TRBD2
clone_size: few
j_call: TRBJ2-7
v_call: TRBV20-1
cdr3_nt: TGCAGTGCAGCGGGACTAGCGGATTACGAGCAGTACTTC
cdr3_aa: CSAAGLADYEQYF

d_call: .
clone_size: .
j_call: TRBJ2-3
v_call: TRBV12-3/TRBV12-4
cdr3_nt: TGTGCCAGCAGTTTAACCCGAAGCGTAGATACGCAGTATTTT
cdr3_aa: CASSLTRSVDTQYF

d_call: .
clone_size: few
j_call: TRBJ2-1
v_call: TRBV4-3
cdr3_nt: TGCGCCAGCAGCTACCTAGGGGGGGGACTCGACAATGAGCAGTTCTTC
cdr3_aa: CASSYLGGGLDNEQFF

d_call: TRBD1
clone_size: many
j_call: TRBJ2-7
v_call: TRBV18
cdr3_nt: TGTGCCAGCTCTGCCGGGACAGGGGTATACGAGCAGTACTTC
cdr3_aa: CASSAGTGVYEQYF

d_call: .
clone_size: few
j_call: TRBJ1-2
v_call: TRBV9
cdr3_nt: TGTGCCAGCAGCGCCGACAGGTTTAACTATGGCTACACCTTC
cdr3_aa: CASSADRFNYGYTF

d_call: .
clone_size: few
j_call: TRBJ2-7
v_call: TRBV18
cdr3_nt: TGTGCCAGCTCAAAAGAGTACACCTACGAGCAGTACTTC
cdr3_aa: CASSKEYTYEQYF

d_call: .
clone_size: .
j_call: TRBJ1-2
v_call: TRBV9
cdr3_nt: TGTGCCAGCACGGAGGCAGGGGATCGCTACACCTTC
cdr3_aa: CASTEAGDRYTF

d_call: .
clone_size: .
j_call: TRBJ1-1
v_call: TRBV11-2
cdr3_nt: TGTGCCAGCAGCTGGATTGAAGCTTTCTTT
cdr3_aa: CASSWIEAFF

d_call: .
clone_size: few
j_call: TRBJ2-3
v_call: TRBV20-1
cdr3_nt: TGCAGTGCTAGAGTAGTCCAGGGGACAGATACGCAGTATTTT
cdr3_aa: CSARVVQGTDTQYF

d_call: .
clone_size: few
j_call: TRBJ1-1
v_call: TRBV7-9
cdr3_nt: TGTGCCAGCAGCTTAGCCCCCGGGTTTGAAGCTTTCTTT
cdr3_aa: CASSLAPGFEAFF

d_call: TRBD2
clone_size: few
j_call: TRBJ2-1
v_call: TRBV11-3
cdr3_nt: TGTGCCAGCAGCTCAGGTGGGCTCCCCGTGTCCCCGGGAGGGGCCTACAATGAGCAGTTCTTC
cdr3_aa: CASSSGGLPVSPGGAYNEQFF

d_call: TRBD1
clone_size: few
j_call: TRBJ2-3
v_call: TRBV10-3
cdr3_nt: TGTGCCATCAGCCCGGCACAGGGGACAGATACGCAGTATTTT
cdr3_aa: CAISPAQGTDTQYF

d_call: TRBD2
clone_size: .
j_call: TRBJ2-1
v_call: TRBV28
cdr3_nt: TGTGCCAGCACAAAAGCGGGAGGGGATTACAATGAGCAGTTCTTC
cdr3_aa: CASTKAGGDYNEQFF

d_call: .
clone_size: .
j_call: TRBJ2-1
v_call: TRBV6-2/TRBV6-3
cdr3_nt: TGTGCCAGCAGTTACCGAGCGGAGTCCTACAATGAGCAGTTCTTC
cdr3_aa: CASSYRAESYNEQFF

d_call: TRBD2
clone_size: many
j_call: TRBJ2-7
v_call: TRBV5-1
cdr3_nt: TGCGCCAGCAGCACCGGGTCGGCTAGCGGCTACGAGCAGTACTTC
cdr3_aa: CASSTGSASGYEQYF

d_call: TRBD1
clone_size: once
j_call: TRBJ2-7
v_call: TRBV28
cdr3_nt: TGTGCCAGCAGTTCTCAAACTGGACAGGGAGTCTACGAGCAGTACTTC
cdr3_aa: CASSSQTGQGVYEQYF

d_call: .
clone_size: many
j_call: TRBJ2-1
v_call: TRBV6-2/TRBV6-3
cdr3_nt: TGTGCCAGCAGCCAGGCATATGAGCAGTTCTTC
cdr3_aa: CASSQAYEQFF

d_call: TRBD2
clone_size: .
j_call: TRBJ2-2
v_call: TRBV13
cdr3_nt: TGTGCCAGCAGCCCTAGTCTAGCGGGAGGGTCCGGGGAGCTGTTTTTT
cdr3_aa: CASSPSLAGGSGELFF

d_call: .
clone_size: few
j_call: TRBJ2-7
v_call: TRBV27
cdr3_nt: TGTGCCAGCAGTTTATACGGGAGCTCCTACGAGCAGTACTTC
cdr3_aa: CASSLYGSSYEQYF

d_call: .
clone_size: .
j_call: TRBJ2-1
v_call: TRBV20-1
cdr3_nt: TGCAGTGCTAGCAAGGGATTGGACTCCTACAATGAGCTGTTCTTC
cdr3_aa: CSASKGLDSYNELFF

d_call: TRBD1
clone_size: many
j_call: TRBJ2-3
v_call: TRBV2
cdr3_nt: TGTGCCAGCAGCTTGGGACAGAGAGTGGATACGCAGTATTTT
cdr3_aa: CASSLGQRVDTQYF

d_call: .
clone_size: many
j_call: TRBJ2-1
v_call: TRBV29-1
cdr3_nt: TGCAGCGTTGCCCAAACCCTCGAATACAATGAGCAGTTCTTC
cdr3_aa: CSVAQTLEYNEQFF

d_call: TRBD1
clone_size: few
j_call: TRBJ2-7
v_call: TRBV27
cdr3_nt: TGTGCCAGCAGTCCTCAGGGGGCGACTTGGGAGCAGTACTTC
cdr3_aa: CASSPQGATWEQYF

d_call: .
clone_size: .
j_call: TRBJ1-6
v_call: TRBV11-2
cdr3_nt: TGTGCCAGCAGCTTGACCCTCATTAGGAGCTCCTATAATTCACCCCTCCACTTT
cdr3_aa: CASSLTLIRSSYNSPLHF

d_call: .
clone_size: few
j_call: TRBJ2-7
v_call: TRBV19
cdr3_nt: TGTGCCACCGCTGGGGTCCACGAGCAGTACTTC
cdr3_aa: CATAGVHEQYF

d_call: .
clone_size: few
j_call: TRBJ2-2
v_call: TRBV5-1
cdr3_nt: TGCGCCAGCACCGGACGCCTCGCGAACACCGGGGAGCTGTTTTTT
cdr3_aa: CASTGRLANTGELFF

d_call: TRBD2
clone_size: few
j_call: TRBJ2-3
v_call: TRBV11-2
cdr3_nt: TGTGCCACCCAAGACCGGGGGGTTAGCACAGATACGCAGTATTTT
cdr3_aa: CATQDRGVSTDTQYF

d_call: .
clone_size: few
j_call: TRBJ2-1
v_call: TRBV9
cdr3_nt: TGTGCCAGCAGCGGACCCACTGGGGGGGAGCAGTTCTTC
cdr3_aa: CASSGPTGGEQFF

d_call: .
clone_size: .
j_call: TRBJ2-3
v_call: TRBV7-8
cdr3_nt: TGTGCCAGCAGCTCCTACAGGGATGACACAGATACGCAGTATTTT
cdr3_aa: CASSSYRDDTDTQYF

d_call: .
clone_size: once
j_call: TRBJ2-6
v_call: TRBV20-1
cdr3_nt: TGCAGTGCTAGTAGCGGGACAGAATCCTCTGGGGCCAACGTCCTGACTTTC
cdr3_aa: CSASSGTESSGANVLTF

d_call: .
clone_size: few
j_call: TRBJ1-4
v_call: TRBV14
cdr3_nt: TGTGCCAGCAGCCAAGGGAGGGCTCTGTTTTTT
cdr3_aa: CASSQGRALFF

d_call: .
clone_size: few
j_call: TRBJ1-2
v_call: TRBV4-3
cdr3_nt: TGCGCCAGCAGCCAAGAAATAAGGGGGGGCTACACCTTC
cdr3_aa: CASSQEIRGGYTF

d_call: .
clone_size: few
j_call: TRBJ1-2
v_call: TRBV10-3
cdr3_nt: TGTGCCATCAGTGAAGGGGGTCAGAGAAACTATGGCTACACCTTC
cdr3_aa: CAISEGGQRNYGYTF

d_call: .
clone_size: .
j_call: TRBJ2-3
v_call: TRBV20-1
cdr3_nt: TGCAGTGCTAGAGACAATTCAGATACGCAGTATTTT
cdr3_aa: CSARDNSDTQYF

d_call: .
clone_size: few
j_call: TRBJ2-5
v_call: TRBV12-3/TRBV12-4
cdr3_nt: TGTGCCAGCAGTTTATTTTGGGGAGAGACCCAGTACTTC
cdr3_aa: CASSLFWGETQYF

d_call: .
clone_size: .
j_call: TRBJ2-2
v_call: TRBV19
cdr3_nt: TGTGCCAGTGGGGACTCCGCGAACACCGGGGAGCTGTTTTTT
cdr3_aa: CASGDSANTGELFF

d_call: TRBD2
clone_size: many
j_call: TRBJ2-3
v_call: TRBV12-3/TRBV12-4
cdr3_nt: TGTGCCAGCAGTCCACCAGCGGGAGGAAGCACAGATACGCAGTATTTT
cdr3_aa: CASSPPAGGSTDTQYF

d_call: TRBD1
clone_size: few
j_call: TRBJ2-5
v_call: TRBV5-1
cdr3_nt: TGCGCCAGCAGGTCTGACCCAGGGGGAAAGACCCAGTACTTC
cdr3_aa: CASRSDPGGKTQYF

d_call: .
clone_size: few
j_call: TRBJ2-3
v_call: TRBV7-2
cdr3_nt: TGTGCCAGCAGCCCGCCTCCTAGCGAGACCACAGATACGCAGTATTTT
cdr3_aa: CASSPPPSETTDTQYF

d_call: .
clone_size: few
j_call: TRBJ2-1
v_call: TRBV2
cdr3_nt: TGTGCCAGCCTCTTCCCAGGGGCGGCCTACAATGAGCAGTTCTTC
cdr3_aa: CASLFPGAAYNEQFF

d_call: .
clone_size: .
j_call: TRBJ2-1
v_call: TRBV20-1
cdr3_nt: TGCAGTGCTAGAGATGGAAGCTCTCTCGATGAGCAGTTCTTC
cdr3_aa: CSARDGSSLDEQFF

d_call: .
clone_size: few
j_call: TRBJ1-2
v_call: TRBV24-1
cdr3_nt: TGTGCCACCAGTGATGATCTTGTAGGGGAAAGAGGCTATGGCTACACCTTC
cdr3_aa: CATSDDLVGERGYGYTF

d_call: TRBD1
clone_size: .
j_call: TRBJ2-5
v_call: TRBV27
cdr3_nt: TGTGCCAGCAGTACGACAGGGGGCCAAGAGACCCAGTACTTC
cdr3_aa: CASSTTGGQETQYF

d_call: .
clone_size: few
j_call: TRBJ2-5
v_call: TRBV7-9
cdr3_nt: TGTGCCAGCAGCCATCGGGCCCTAGAGACCCAGTACTTC
cdr3_aa: CASSHRALETQYF

d_call: .
clone_size: .
j_call: TRBJ2-2
v_call: TRBV15
cdr3_nt: TGTGCCACCAGCAGACTACTGGCCGGGGAGCTGTTTTTT
cdr3_aa: CATSRLLAGELFF

d_call: TRBD2
clone_size: .
j_call: TRBJ2-1
v_call: TRBV30
cdr3_nt: TGTGCCTGGGGCCGGGGGGGAACTAACAATGAGCAGTTCTTC
cdr3_aa: CAWGRGGTNNEQFF

d_call: TRBD2
clone_size: .
j_call: TRBJ2-3
v_call: TRBV20-1
cdr3_nt: TGCAGTGCTAGTGTAAGCGGGAACCCAGATACGCAGTATTTT
cdr3_aa: CSASVSGNPDTQYF

d_call: TRBD1
clone_size: .
j_call: TRBJ2-7
v_call: TRBV27
cdr3_nt: TGTGCCAGCAGTAAGCGACAGGGGGCCCACGAGCAGTACTTC
cdr3_aa: CASSKRQGAHEQYF

d_call: .
clone_size: .
j_call: TRBJ2-3
v_call: TRBV3-1
cdr3_nt: TGTGCCAGCAGCCTTTTCCCAGGGTCCACAGATACGCAGTATTTT
cdr3_aa: CASSLFPGSTDTQYF